Described below is a single TCR beta chain sequence and its context. Its antigen remains undetermined. No qualities accompany the bases; no much larger clone lies one base away. Taken from the germline V gene, the CDR1 and CDR2 loops are SQVTM and ANQGSEA. The junction carries 15 bases between V and J, which are trimmed by 3 bases and 3 bases respectively. The CDR3, cysteine through phenylalanine, is 15 amino acids long. Solely the CDR3 DNA is kept, with 45 bases framed from the first base. The data stem from a study of blood T cells in healthy people across ages (dated by TCRdb to the mid-2010s). Background for the entire study: In model experiments, roughly one uniquely barcoded TCR beta cDNA molecule per two T cells was captured by template switching. For two donors (one aged 18 to 29 and one aged 80 or older), the study analyzed two additional independent replicas of 1 million unique cDNA reads from the same blood draw. The study measured age-related changes in TCR beta repertoire diversity using deep sequencing normalized with unique cDNA molecular identifiers. The donors were divided into four age groups: young (average around 16 years), middle-aged (roughly 40), aged (approximately 64) and long-lived (roughly 82).

The roughly 39 donors, aged roughly 6 to 95 years, were systemically healthy Caucasian individuals from Russia. Each donor gave approximately 9.4 milliliters of peripheral blood, drawn into EDTA-treated Vacutainer tubes. Ficoll-Paque density-gradient centrifugation was used to isolate PBMCs, with at least 7 million obtained per sample. Trizol reagent was used to extract total RNA from the PBMCs, yielding at least 6 micrograms per sample. Naive CD45RAhigh/CD27high T cell percentages were measured by flow cytometry on a PBMC aliquot from every donor. Preparation of the library involved 5' RACE. The run used an Illumina HiSeq 2500. A second PCR of roughly 7 to 11 cycles was performed with a sample-barcoded 5' primer and a J-beta primer mix. A template-switch 5' adaptor carrying 12 random nucleotides introduced a unique molecular identifier onto each TCR beta cDNA molecule. Each sample yielded at least 2.5 million CDR3-containing paired-end reads. First-strand cDNA synthesis was performed from all RNA using the Mint cDNA synthesis kit, with priming by a TRBC-specific oligonucleotide. Following uracil-DNA glycosylase treatment, a first 18-cycle PCR with universal primers M1SS and BC2_uni_R was performed on all cDNA. In the authors' own workflow: For normalization, 1 million high-quality reads, each with a distinct molecular identifier, were randomly selected from each sample. Instead of being binned into consensus sequences, reads that shared molecular identifiers were thrown out. MiTCR, run with a Q25 quality threshold and the strictest error-elimination algorithm, handled CDR3 identification, clonotype clustering and error correction. A nonparametric unseen species model with Euler transformation was used to estimate lower-bound total TCR beta diversity. TCRdb passed the public sequencing reads through fastp at Q25 and MiXCR, retaining productive beta sequences. For every CDR3 protein sequence, its rows merge into one entry that carries the most common genes and DNA. The V and J calls, along with clone size, are taken from TCRdb and not from the paper's own processing. The sample contains fewer than 1,200,000 distinct CDR3 sequences, approximately 25% of them found a single time. The ten largest make up approximately 0.75% of the sample.

Study-wide findings and limitations: The long-lived group showed more naive CD4+ T cells, fewer expanded clones and increased TCR diversity than the aged group, suggesting age selection. Observed TCR beta diversity per million T cells fell roughly linearly with age, and a significant reduction was already apparent by age around 36. Donor CMV infection status was unknown, potentially confounding age-related changes in expanded clonotypes. Estimates of total diversity based on one million sequenced T cells were regarded as lower bounds and as underestimates. Conclusive comparison of naive and antigen-experienced compartments was prevented by the profiling of bulk unsorted PBMCs. The percentage of naive T cells measured by flow cytometry correlated strongly with observed TCR beta diversity.

These data were likewise used in another study, on T cells of mothers and their children. The second study's authors report: Donors were nine systemically healthy Caucasian individuals: three mothers and their six children. cDNA synthesis used all of the extracted RNA, with approximately 1.4 ug of RNA in each 15 ul reaction. Sample barcodes and 2-4 random nucleotides were added via the M1S primer in the second PCR. Over 9.5 million TCR beta CDR3 reads were obtained for each mother, and 2.5 million to 3 million reads were obtained for each child. Thymic selection shapes the output of TCR recombination in a similar way in related and unrelated pairs, and inherited differences have a minor effect. Normalized repertoire overlap was always found to be slightly, but never significantly, higher in related mother-child pairs than in unrelated mother-child pairs. No persistent microchimeric T cell clones were detected, at a sensitivity of 80 to 100 clones per million clonotypes. Deep NGS was used in the study to compare the TCR beta repertoires of mothers and children and to look for features that separate related mother-child pairs from unrelated individuals. Mothers averaged about 37 +/- 4 years of age and children averaged roughly 11 +/- 4 years. After adapter ligation was performed with NEBNext reagents, the libraries were sequenced on an Illumina HiSeq 2000 with 100+100 nt paired-end reads. To avoid cross-contamination, the mother libraries and the child libraries were prepared a month apart and sequenced in separate runs. Each donor had between roughly 450,000 and 2,100,000 distinct TCR beta clonotypes identified. Naive TCR beta clonotypes were estimated from low-frequency clonotypes matched to each donor's FACS-determined naive share, without sorting.

Sequences were obtained from blood. This clonotype was sampled from a girl aged 2-10 years in good health. The receptor chain draws on TRBV29-1 and TRBJ2-1, with a tentative D call of TRBD1 or TRBD2, each matching 5 bases. The CDR3 protein: CSVDFRDQHYNEQFF. The DNA sequence follows: TGCAGCGTTGATTTCCGGGACCAGCACTACAATGAGCAGTTCTTC.